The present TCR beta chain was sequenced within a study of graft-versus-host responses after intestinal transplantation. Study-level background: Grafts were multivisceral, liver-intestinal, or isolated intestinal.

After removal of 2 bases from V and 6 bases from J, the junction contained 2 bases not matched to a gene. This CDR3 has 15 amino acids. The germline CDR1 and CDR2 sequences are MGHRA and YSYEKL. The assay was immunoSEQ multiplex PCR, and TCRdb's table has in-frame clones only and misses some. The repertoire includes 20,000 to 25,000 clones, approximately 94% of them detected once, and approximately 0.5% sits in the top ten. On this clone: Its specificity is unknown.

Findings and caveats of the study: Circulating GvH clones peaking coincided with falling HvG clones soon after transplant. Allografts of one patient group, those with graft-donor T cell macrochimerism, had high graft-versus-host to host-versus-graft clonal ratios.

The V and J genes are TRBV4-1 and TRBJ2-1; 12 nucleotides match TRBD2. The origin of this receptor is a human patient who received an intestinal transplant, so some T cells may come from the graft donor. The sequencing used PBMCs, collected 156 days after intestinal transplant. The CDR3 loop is CASSQTGLAGNEQFF. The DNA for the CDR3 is TGCGCCAGCAGCCAAACGGGACTAGCGGGCAATGAGCAGTTCTTC.